This T cell receptor beta chain was obtained from a study of glioma-infiltrating T cells. Study-wide findings and caveats: Gliomas, especially low-grade, showed above-expected tissue-blood divergence; non-neoplastic patients showed below. Very few CDR3 sequences were shared between tissue and blood.

V lost 5 bases and J lost 1; bases outside the gene matches: 13. The CDR3 loop spans 17 amino acids. CDR1 and CDR2 (germline): SEHNR, FQNEAQ (reference sequence). This clonotype occurred many times. Its antigen is currently unknown. Amplification of TCR alpha and beta CDR3 regions from RNA used iRepertoire nested multiplex PCR. Input was 100-400 ng of tissue mRNA or PBMC total RNA. TCRdb re-derived calls from the multiplex PCR reads in MiXCR, one entry per CDR3 protein. Found here are 4,500 or so distinct CDR3 sequences, under 30% of them singletons; the top ten hold around 8.1%. This rearrangement joins TRBV7-9 to TRBJ2-5; 7 positions agree with TRBD2. The sample taken for sequencing was glioma tissue, nonneoplastic brain tissue, or PBMCs (not recorded which). The sequence came from a human donor with low-grade glioma or glioblastoma, undergoing nonglioma brain surgery, or in good health (not recorded which). CDR3: CASSGWEGPNLQETQYF. CDR3 coding DNA: TGTGCCAGCAGCGGTTGGGAGGGGCCCAACCTCCAAGAGACCCAGTACTTC.